This T cell receptor (beta chain) was sequenced during a study of T-cell memory formation after mild COVID-19. For the study at large: TCR clusters were mostly confined to one donor each.

TCRalpha and TCRbeta libraries used 5'RACE with constant-segment primers and UMIs. TCRdb analysed the 5' RACE reads with MiXCR anew, one entry per CDR3 protein. This table has approximately 150,000 distinct CDR3 sequences, over 15% appearing once. This CDR3 has 15 amino acids. V dropped 4 bases and J dropped 4; count of bases not matched to a gene: 4. Germline V gene sequence: CDR1 MNHEY, CDR2 SVGAGI. Of note for this clonotype: The antigen remains undetermined.

Study results and caveats: Memory cells collected pre-infection included some clones that later responded, suggesting cross-reactive memory joined. CD4+ bias marked clones expanding day 15 to 37, unlike balanced contracting clones.

This sequence was found in an adult woman who had mild COVID-19 (a few samples of this study predate the infection). Cell type and time point are not known. Sequences were obtained from PBMCs or a T cell subset sorted from them (not recorded which). The rearrangement joins TRBV6-5 to TRBJ2-1, with TRBD2 identical over 10 bases. The chain's CDR3 is CASSSGLARYNEQFF. In DNA, the CDR3 is TGTGCCAGCAGTTCGGGACTAGCGAGGTACAATGAGCAGTTCTTC.